This T cell receptor beta chain is drawn from a study of T cells after yellow fever vaccination. Germline V CDR1 and CDR2: MDHEN, SYDVKM. The V end was cut by 8 bases, the J end by 7 bases, with 26 bases between. This CDR3 region has 16 residues. TCRdb reprocessed the 5' RACE reads via MiXCR and lists one record per CDR3 protein. The sample consists of some 80,000 distinct CDR3 sequences, less than 15% of them appearing once. This sample comprised CD8+ T cells not binding an NS4B(214-222) dextramer, sorted from PBMCs, obtained roughly 20 days after the first yellow fever vaccination. The rearrangement joins TRBV28 to TRBJ1-2, with a weak D call TRBD1 (6 bases). The sequence was collected from a man aged 18 to 29 who received the YFV17D yellow fever vaccine. The CDR3 region is CASGLRGIIRERGYTF. In nucleotides, the CDR3 is TGTGCCAGCGGACTCAGGGGTATTATCAGGGAGCGTGGCTACACCTTC.